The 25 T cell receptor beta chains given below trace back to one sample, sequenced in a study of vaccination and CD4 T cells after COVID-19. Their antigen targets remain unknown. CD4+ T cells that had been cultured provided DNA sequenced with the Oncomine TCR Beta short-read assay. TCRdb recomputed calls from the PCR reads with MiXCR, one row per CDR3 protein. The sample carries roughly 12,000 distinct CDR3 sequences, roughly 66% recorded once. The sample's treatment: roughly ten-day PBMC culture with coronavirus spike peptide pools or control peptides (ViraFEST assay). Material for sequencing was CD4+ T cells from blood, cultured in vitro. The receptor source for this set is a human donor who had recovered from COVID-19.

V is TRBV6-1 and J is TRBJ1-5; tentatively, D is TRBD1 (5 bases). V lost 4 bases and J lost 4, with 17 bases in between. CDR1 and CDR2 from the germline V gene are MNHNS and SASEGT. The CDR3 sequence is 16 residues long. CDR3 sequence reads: CASSGRGGPENQPQHF. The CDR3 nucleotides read TGTGCCAGCAGTGGGAGGGGTGGACCCGAAAATCAGCCCCAGCATTTT.

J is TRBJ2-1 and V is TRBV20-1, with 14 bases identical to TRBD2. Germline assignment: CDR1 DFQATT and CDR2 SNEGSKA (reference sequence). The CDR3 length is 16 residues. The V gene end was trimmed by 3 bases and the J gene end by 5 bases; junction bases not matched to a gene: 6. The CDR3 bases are TGCAGTGCTAGGGGACTAGCGGGAGATTCCCACAATGAGCAGTTCTTC. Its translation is CSARGLAGDSHNEQFF.

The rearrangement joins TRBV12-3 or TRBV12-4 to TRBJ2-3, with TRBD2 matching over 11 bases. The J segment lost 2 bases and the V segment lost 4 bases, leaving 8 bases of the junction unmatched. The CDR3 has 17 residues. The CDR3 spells CASSSSGTSGFTDTQYF. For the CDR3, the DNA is TGTGCCAGCAGTTCCTCCGGGACTAGCGGATTCACAGATACGCAGTATTTT.

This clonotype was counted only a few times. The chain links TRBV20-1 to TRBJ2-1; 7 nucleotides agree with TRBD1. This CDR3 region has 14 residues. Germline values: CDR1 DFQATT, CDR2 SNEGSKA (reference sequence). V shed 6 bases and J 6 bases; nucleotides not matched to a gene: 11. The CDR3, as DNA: TGCAGTGCAGGGGGCTTAGCCCGGGGCAATGAGCAGTTCTTC. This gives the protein CSAGGLARGNEQFF.

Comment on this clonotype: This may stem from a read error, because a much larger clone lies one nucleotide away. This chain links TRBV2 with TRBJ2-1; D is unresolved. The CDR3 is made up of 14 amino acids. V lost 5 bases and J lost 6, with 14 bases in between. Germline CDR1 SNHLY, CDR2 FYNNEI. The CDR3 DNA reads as TGTGCCAGCAGTTCGGGCACCCCTTTCAATGAGCAGTTCTTC. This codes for CASSSGTPFNEQFF.

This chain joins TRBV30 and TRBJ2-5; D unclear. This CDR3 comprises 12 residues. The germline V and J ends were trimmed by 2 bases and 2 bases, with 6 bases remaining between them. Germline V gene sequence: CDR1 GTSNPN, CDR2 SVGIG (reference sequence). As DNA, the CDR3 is TGTGCCTGGAGTCAGCAACAAGAGACCCAGTACTTC. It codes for CAWSQQQETQYF.

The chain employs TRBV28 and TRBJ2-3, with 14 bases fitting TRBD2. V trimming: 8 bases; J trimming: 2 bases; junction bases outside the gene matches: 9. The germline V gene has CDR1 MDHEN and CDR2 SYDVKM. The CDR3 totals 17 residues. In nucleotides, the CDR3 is TGTGCCAGCTCCGGGACTAGCGGGAGTATTCTCACAGATACGCAGTATTTT. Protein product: CASSGTSGSILTDTQYF.

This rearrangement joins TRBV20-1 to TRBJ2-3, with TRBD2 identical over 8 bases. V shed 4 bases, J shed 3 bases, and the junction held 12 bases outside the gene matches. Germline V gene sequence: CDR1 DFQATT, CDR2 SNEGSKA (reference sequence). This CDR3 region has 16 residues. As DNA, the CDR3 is TGCAGTGCTACCTCCCCGTGGGTAGCGGGGACAGATACGCAGTATTTT. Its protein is CSATSPWVAGTDTQYF.

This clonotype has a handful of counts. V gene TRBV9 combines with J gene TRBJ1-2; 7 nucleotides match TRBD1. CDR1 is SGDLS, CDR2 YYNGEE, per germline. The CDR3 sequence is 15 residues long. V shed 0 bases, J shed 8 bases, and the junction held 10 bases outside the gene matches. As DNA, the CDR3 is TGTGCCAGCAGCGTAGAGTCACGACAGGGTGGCGGCTACACCTTC. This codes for CASSVESRQGGGYTF.

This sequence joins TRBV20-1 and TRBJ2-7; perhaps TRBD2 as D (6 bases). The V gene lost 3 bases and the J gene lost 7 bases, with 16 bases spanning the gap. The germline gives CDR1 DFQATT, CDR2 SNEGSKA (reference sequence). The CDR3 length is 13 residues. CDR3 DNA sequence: TGCAGTGCTAGGTTCTCAGTTGGGGGGGAGCAGTACTTC. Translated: CSARFSVGGEQYF.

CDR3 DNA sequence: TGTGCCAGCAGTGAATCATTTGGAAATCAGCCCCAGCATTTT. This gives the protein CASSESFGNQPQHF. The chain recombines TRBV2 with TRBJ1-5; the D is unclear. Per germline, CDR1 SNHLY and CDR2 FYNNEI. This CDR3 has 14 residues. Trimming stripped 2 bases from V and 4 bases from J, with 9 bases between. Full variable domain (outside the CDR3, taken from reference TRBV2 and TRBJ1-5): EPEVTQTPSHQVTQMGQEVILRCVPISNHLYFYWYRQILGQKVEFLVSFYNNEISEKSEIFDDQFSVERPDGSNFTLKIRSTKLEDSAMYFCASSESFGNQPQHFGDGTRLSIL.

The DNA for the CDR3 is TGTGCCAGCAGCTACTCCCCTGATAGGACCATATATTTT. Translation gives CASSYSPDRTIYF. The V and J genes are TRBV7-2 and TRBJ1-3; unclear D gene. The germline CDR1 and CDR2 sequences are SGHTA and FQGNSA. Trimming stripped 4 bases from V and 10 bases from J, with 14 bases between. This CDR3 contains 13 residues.

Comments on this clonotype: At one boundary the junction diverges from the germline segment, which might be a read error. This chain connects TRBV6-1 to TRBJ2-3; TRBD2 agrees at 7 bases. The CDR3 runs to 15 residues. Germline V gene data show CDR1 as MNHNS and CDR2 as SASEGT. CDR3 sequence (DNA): TGTGCCAGCAGTGTACTAGCGCCCAGCACGGATACGCAGTATTTT. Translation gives CASSVLAPSTDTQYF.

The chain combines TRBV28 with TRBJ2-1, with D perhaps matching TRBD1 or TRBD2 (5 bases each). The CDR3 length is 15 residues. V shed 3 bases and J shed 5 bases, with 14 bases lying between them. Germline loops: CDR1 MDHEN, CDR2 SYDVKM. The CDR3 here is CASSFGALPHNEQFF. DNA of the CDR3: TGTGCCAGCAGTTTCGGGGCCTTACCTCACAATGAGCAGTTCTTC.

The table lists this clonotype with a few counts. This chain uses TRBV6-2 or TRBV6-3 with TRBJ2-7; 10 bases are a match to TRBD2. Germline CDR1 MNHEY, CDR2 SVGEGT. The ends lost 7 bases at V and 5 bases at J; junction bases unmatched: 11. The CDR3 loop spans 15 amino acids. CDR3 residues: CASNYPPSGSNEQYF. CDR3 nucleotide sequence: TGTGCCAGCAACTACCCGCCTAGCGGGAGTAACGAGCAGTACTTC.

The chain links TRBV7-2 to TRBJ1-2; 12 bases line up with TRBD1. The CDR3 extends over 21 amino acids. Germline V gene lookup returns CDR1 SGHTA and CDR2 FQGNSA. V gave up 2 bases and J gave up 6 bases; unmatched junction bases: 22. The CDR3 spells CASSLSAVRGFQGTGGHGYTF. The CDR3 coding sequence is TGTGCCAGCAGCTTAAGTGCGGTTCGTGGATTCCAAGGGACAGGGGGCCATGGCTACACCTTC.

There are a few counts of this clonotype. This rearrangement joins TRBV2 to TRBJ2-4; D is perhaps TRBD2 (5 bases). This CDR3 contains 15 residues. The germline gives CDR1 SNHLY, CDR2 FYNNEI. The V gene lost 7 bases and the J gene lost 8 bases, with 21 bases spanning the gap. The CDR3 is CASNMVGVVAYIQYF. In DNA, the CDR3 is TGTGCCAGCAATATGGTGGGAGTGGTTGCGTACATTCAGTACTTC.

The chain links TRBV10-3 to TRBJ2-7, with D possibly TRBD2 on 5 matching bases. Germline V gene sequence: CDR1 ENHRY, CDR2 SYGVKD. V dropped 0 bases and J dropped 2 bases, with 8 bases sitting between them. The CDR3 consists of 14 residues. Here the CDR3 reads CAISESGNPYEQYF. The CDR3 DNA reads TGTGCCATCAGTGAGTCCGGGAACCCCTACGAGCAGTACTTC.

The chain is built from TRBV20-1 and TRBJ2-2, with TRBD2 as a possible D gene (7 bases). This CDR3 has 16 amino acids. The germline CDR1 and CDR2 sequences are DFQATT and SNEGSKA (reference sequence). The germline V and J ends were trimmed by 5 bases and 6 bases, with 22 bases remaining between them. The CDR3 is CSAQSKGEGRSGELFF. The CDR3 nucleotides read TGCAGTGCTCAATCTAAGGGGGAGGGCCGGTCCGGGGAGCTGTTTTTT.

The CDR3 loop reads CASSLVRQGMDNSPLHF. CDR3 DNA: TGTGCCAGCAGCTTAGTTCGACAGGGGATGGATAATTCACCCCTCCACTTT. The rearrangement links TRBV7-4 to TRBJ1-6, with 8 bases identical to TRBD1. The CDR3 runs 17 residues. V was pared by 1 base and J by 5 bases, with 7 bases of the junction left unmatched. Germline CDR1 reads SGHVT; CDR2 reads SQSDAQ.

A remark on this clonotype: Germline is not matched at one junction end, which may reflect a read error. This CDR3 is CARSLGDPLF. The DNA of the CDR3 is TGTGCCAGAAGCTTGGGGGACCCCCTCTTT. This chain uses TRBV5-3 with TRBJ1-1; tentatively, D is TRBD1 (5 bases). TRBV5-3 is an open reading frame, and its role is uncertain. CDR3 length equals 10 residues.

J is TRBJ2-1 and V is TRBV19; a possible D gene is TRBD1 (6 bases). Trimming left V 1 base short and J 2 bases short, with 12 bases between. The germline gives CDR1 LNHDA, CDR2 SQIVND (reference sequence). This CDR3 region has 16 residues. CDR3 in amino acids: CASSIGRQGTYNEQFF. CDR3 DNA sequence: TGTGCCAGTAGTATAGGACGGCAGGGGACCTACAATGAGCAGTTCTTC.

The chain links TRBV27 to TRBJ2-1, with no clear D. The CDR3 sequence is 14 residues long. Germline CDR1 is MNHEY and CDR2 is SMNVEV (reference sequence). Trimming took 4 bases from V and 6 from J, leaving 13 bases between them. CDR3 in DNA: TGTGCCAGCAGTTACCAAACTAATCGCAATGAGCAGTTCTTC. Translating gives CASSYQTNRNEQFF.

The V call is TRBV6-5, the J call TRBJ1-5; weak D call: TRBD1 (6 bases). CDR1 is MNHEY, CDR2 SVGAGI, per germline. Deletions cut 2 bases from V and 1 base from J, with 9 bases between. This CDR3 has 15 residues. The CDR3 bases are TGTGCCAGCAGTTACCGGGGACACAGCAATCAGCCCCAGCATTTT. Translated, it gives CASSYRGHSNQPQHF.

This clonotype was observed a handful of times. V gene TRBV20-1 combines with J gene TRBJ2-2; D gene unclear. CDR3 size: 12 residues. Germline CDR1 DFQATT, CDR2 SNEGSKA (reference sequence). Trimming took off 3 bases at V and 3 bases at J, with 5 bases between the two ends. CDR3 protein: CSASTDTGELFF. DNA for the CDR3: TGCAGTGCTAGCACAGACACCGGGGAGCTGTTTTTT.